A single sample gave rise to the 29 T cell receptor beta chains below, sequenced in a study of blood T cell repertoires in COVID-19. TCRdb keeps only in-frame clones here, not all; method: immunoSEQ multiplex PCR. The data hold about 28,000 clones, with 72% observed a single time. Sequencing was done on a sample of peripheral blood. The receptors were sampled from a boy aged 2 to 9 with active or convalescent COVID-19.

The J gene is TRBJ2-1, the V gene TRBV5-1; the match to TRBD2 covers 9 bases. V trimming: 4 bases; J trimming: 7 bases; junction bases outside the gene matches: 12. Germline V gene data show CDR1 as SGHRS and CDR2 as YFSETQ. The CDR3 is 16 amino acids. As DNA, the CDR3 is TGCGCCAGCAGCGATAAGGTGGCGGGAGGGCCGAATGAGCAGTTCTTC. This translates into CASSDKVAGGPNEQFF.

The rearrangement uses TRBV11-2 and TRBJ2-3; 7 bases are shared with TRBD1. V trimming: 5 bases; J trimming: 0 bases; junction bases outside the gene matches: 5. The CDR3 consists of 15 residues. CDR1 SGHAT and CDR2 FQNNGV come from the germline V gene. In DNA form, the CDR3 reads TGTGCCAGCAGCCAGGGGGTTAGTAGCACAGATACGCAGTATTTT. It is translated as CASSQGVSSTDTQYF.

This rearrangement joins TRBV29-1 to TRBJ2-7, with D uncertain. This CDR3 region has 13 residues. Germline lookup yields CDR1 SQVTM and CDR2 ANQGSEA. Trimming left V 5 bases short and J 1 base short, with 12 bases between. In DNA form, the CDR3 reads TGCAGCGTTCTCCATACTACATCCTACGAGCAGTACTTC. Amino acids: CSVLHTTSYEQYF.

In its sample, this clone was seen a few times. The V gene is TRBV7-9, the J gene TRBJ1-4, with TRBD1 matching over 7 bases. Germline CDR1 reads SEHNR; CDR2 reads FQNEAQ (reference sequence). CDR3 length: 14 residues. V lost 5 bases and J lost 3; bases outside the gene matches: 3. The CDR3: CASSIGQANEKLFF. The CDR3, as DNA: TGTGCCAGCAGCATCGGACAGGCTAATGAAAAACTGTTTTTT.

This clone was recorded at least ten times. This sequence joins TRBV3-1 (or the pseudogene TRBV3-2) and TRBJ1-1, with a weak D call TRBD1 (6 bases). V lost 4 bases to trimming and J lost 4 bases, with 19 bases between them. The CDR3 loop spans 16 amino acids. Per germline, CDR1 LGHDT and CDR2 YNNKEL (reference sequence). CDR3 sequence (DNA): TGTGCCAGCAGCCCAACGCGTACAGGGTTGAGCACTGAAGCTTTCTTT. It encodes CASSPTRTGLSTEAFF.

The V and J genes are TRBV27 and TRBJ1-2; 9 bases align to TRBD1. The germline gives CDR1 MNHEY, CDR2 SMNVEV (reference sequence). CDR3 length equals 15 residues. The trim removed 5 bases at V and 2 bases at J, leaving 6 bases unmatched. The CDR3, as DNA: TGTGCCAGCAGTCCCCTGGGGACAGGGAACTATGGCTACACCTTC. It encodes CASSPLGTGNYGYTF.

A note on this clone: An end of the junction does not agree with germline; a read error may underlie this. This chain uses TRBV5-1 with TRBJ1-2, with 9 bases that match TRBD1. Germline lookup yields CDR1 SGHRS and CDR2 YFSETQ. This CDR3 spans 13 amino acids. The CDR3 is CAGSLRTGDGYTF. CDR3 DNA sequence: TGCGCCGGCAGCCTACGGACAGGGGATGGCTACACCTTC. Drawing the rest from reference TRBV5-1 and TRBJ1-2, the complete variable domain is KAGVTQTPRYLIKTRGQQVTLSCSPISGHRSVSWYQQTPGQGLQFLFEYFSETQRNKGNFPGRFSGRQFSNSRSEMNVSTLELGDSALYLCAGSLRTGDGYTFGSGTRLTVV.

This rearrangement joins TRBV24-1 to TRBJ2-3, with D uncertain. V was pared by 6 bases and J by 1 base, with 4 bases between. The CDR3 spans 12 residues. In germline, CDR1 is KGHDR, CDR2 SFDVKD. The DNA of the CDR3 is TGTGCCACCAGTCAGGGCACAGATACGCAGTATTTT. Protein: CATSQGTDTQYF.

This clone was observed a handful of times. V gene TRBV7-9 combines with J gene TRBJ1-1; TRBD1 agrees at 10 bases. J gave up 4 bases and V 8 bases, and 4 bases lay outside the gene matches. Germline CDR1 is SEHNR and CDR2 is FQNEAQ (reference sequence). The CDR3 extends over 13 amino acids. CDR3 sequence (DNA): TGTGCCAGCCGGGACAGGGGTGGCACTGAAGCTTTCTTT. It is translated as CASRDRGGTEAFF.

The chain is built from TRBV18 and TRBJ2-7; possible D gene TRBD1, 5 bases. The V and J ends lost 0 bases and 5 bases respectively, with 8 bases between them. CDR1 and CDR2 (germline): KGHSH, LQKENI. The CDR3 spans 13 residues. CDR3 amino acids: CASSPPEGDEQYF. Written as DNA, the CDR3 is TGTGCCAGCTCACCACCTGAAGGGGACGAGCAGTACTTC.

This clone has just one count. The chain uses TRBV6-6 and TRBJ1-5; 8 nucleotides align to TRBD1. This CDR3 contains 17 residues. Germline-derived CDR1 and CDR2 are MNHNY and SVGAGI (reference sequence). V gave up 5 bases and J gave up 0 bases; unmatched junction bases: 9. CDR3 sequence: CASSLFQGAHSNQPQHF. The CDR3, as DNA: TGTGCCAGCAGTCTATTTCAGGGGGCGCATAGCAATCAGCCCCAGCATTTT.

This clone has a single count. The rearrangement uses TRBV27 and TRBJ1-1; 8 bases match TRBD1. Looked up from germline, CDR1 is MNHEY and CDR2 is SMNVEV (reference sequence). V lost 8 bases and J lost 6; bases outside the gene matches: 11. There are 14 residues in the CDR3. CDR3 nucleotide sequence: TGTGCCAGCGTTGACAGGGGTAGCGTTGCTGAAGCTTTCTTT. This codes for CASVDRGSVAEAFF.

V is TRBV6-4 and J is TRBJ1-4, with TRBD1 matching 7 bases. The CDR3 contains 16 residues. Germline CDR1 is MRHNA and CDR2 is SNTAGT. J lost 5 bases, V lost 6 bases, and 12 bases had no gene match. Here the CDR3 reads CASRGGPGQKNEKLFF. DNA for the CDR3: TGTGCCAGCAGGGGGGGCCCGGGACAGAAAAATGAAAAACTGTTTTTT.

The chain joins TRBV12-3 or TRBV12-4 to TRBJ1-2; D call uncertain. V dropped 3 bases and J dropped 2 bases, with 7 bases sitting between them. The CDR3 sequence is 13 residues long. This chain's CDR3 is CASSFFSNYGYTF. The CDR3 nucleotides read TGTGCCAGCAGTTTTTTCTCCAACTATGGCTACACCTTC.

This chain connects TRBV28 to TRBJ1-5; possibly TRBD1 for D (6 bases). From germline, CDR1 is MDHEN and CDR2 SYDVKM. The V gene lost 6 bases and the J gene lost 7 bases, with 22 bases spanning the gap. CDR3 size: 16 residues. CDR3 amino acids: CASSPGGRGRFQPQHF. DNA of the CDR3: TGTGCCAGCAGCCCTGGGGGGCGGGGGAGGTTCCAGCCCCAGCATTTT. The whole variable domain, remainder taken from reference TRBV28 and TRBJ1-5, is DVKVTQSSRYLVKRTGEKVFLECVQDMDHENMFWYRQDPGLGLRLIYFSYDVKMKEKGDIPEGYSVSREKKERFSLILESASTNQTSMYLCASSPGGRGRFQPQHFGDGTRLSIL.

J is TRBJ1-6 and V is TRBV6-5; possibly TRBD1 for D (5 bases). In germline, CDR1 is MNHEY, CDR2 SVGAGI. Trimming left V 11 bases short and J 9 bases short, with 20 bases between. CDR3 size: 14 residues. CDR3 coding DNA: TGTGCCGGGAGGGTTGGTACGGGGGGTTCACCCCTCCACTTT. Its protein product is CAGRVGTGGSPLHF.

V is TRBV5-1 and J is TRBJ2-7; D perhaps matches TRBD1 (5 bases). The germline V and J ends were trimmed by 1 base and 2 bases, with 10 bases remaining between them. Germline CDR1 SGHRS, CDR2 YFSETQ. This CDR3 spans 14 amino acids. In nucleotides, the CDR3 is TGCGCCAGCAGCTTGACAGGCCCTACCTACGAGCAGTACTTC. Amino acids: CASSLTGPTYEQYF.

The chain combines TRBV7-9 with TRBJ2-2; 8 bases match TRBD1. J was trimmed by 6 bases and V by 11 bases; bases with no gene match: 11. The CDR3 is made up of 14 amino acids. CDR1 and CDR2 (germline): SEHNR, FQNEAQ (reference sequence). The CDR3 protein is CAPRTGMGAGELFF. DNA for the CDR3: TGTGCCCCGAGGACAGGGATGGGGGCCGGGGAGCTGTTTTTT.

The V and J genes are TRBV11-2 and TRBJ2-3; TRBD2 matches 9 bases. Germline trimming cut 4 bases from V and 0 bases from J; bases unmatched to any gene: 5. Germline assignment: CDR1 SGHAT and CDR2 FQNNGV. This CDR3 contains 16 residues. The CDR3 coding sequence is TGTGCCAGCAGCTCCCCTAGCGGGGTAAGCACAGATACGCAGTATTTT. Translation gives CASSSPSGVSTDTQYF.

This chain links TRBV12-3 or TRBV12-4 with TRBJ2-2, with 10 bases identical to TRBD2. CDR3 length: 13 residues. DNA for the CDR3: TGTGGGTCTAGCGGGAGACCAAGCGGGGAGCTGTTTTTT. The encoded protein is CGSSGRPSGELFF.

For the CDR3, the DNA is TGTGCCAGTAAGCCGCGGGGGAATTCACCCCTCCACTTT. Translated, it gives CASKPRGNSPLHF. This chain joins TRBV19 and TRBJ1-6, with D possibly being TRBD1 (5 bases). The CDR3 is made up of 13 amino acids. Germline CDR1 reads LNHDA; CDR2 reads SQIVND (reference sequence). V was shortened by 7 bases and J by 7 bases, with 11 bases between the two germline ends.

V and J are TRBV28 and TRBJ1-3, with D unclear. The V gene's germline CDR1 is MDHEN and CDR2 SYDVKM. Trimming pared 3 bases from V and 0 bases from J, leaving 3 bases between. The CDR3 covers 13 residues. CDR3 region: CASSFISGNTIYF. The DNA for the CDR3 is TGTGCCAGCAGTTTTATCTCTGGAAACACCATATATTTT.

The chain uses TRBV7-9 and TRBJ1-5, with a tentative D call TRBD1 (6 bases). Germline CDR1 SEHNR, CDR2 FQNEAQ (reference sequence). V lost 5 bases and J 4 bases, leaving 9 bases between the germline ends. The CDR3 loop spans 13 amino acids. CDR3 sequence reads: CASSPQGNQPQHF. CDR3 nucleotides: TGTGCCAGCAGCCCACAGGGTAATCAGCCCCAGCATTTT.

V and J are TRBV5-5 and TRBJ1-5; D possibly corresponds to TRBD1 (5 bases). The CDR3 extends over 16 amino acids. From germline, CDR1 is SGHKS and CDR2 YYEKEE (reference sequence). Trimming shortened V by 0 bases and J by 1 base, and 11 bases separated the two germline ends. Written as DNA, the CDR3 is TGTGCCAGCAGCTTGGGCGGCAGGGTCAGCAATCAGCCCCAGCATTTT. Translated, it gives CASSLGGRVSNQPQHF.

As DNA, the CDR3 is TGTGCCAGTAGCTCGCGGACAGGGGAGAGTGAAGCTTTCTTT. It is translated as CASSSRTGESEAFF. This chain connects TRBV19 to TRBJ1-1, with 9 positions matching TRBD1. Trimming took 6 bases from V and 7 from J; bases not matched to a gene: 9. The germline CDR1 and CDR2 sequences are LNHDA and SQIVND (reference sequence). The CDR3 runs to 14 residues. Looking up the rest from reference TRBV19 and TRBJ1-1 gives the full variable domain: DGGITQSPKYLFRKEGQNVTLSCEQNLNHDAMYWYRQDPGQGLRLIYYSQIVNDFQKGDIAEGYSVSREKKESFPLTVTSAQKNPTAFYLCASSSRTGESEAFFGQGTRLTVV.

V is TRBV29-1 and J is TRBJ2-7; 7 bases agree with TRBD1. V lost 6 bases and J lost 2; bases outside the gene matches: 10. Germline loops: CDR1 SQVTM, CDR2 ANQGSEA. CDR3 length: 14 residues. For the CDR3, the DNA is TGCAGCGTGGAGAACCGGGACAGAACCTACGAGCAGTACTTC. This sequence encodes CSVENRDRTYEQYF.

In nucleotides, the CDR3 is TGTGCCAGCAGCCCACGGACTAGCGGGACGAACACCGGGGAGCTGTTTTTT. This sequence encodes CASSPRTSGTNTGELFF. J is TRBJ2-2 and V is TRBV5-6, with 12 bases matching TRBD2. From germline, CDR1 is SGHDT and CDR2 YYEEEE. The CDR3 covers 17 residues. V shed 4 bases and J 0 bases; nucleotides not matched to a gene: 4.

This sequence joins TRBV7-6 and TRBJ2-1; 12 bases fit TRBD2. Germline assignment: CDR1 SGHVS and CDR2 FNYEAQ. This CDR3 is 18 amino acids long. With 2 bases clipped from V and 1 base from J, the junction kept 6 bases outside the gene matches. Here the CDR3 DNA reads TGTGCCAGCAGCTTACCTAGCGGGGGGGCCGTGTCCTACAATGAGCAGTTCTTC. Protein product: CASSLPSGGAVSYNEQFF.

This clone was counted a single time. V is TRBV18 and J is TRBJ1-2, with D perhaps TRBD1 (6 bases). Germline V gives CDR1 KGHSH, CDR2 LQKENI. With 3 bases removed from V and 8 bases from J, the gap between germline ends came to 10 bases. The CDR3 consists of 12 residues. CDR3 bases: TGTGCCAGCTCACCCACAAGGGGGGGCTACACCTTC. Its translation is CASSPTRGGYTF.